The 5 T cell receptor beta chains below all came from one sample that was sequenced in a study of T cell responses to AZD1222 COVID-19 vaccine. Generated by immunoSEQ multiplex PCR, the TCRdb table keeps only in-frame clones and is missing some. The sample shows about 130,000 clones, approximately 91% of them seen only once. The material was peripheral blood, obtained 28 days after the second AZD1222 dose. The source is an adult who received the AZD1222 COVID-19 vaccine.

This chain uses TRBV12-2 with TRBJ2-3; the D call in the table, TRBD2, was not verified against the DNA. TRBV12-2 is deemed a pseudogene. The CDR3 spans 20 residues. CDR3 in amino acids: CASRLGAYGRTRGDTDTQYF. Here the CDR3 DNA reads TGTGCAAGTCGCTTAGGGGCCTATGGAAGGACTAGAGGGGACACAGATACGCAGTATTTT.

The V call is TRBV30, the J call TRBJ1-6; possibly TRBD1 for D (6 bases). This CDR3 spans 15 amino acids. The germline V gene has CDR1 GTSNPN and CDR2 SVGIG (reference sequence). Deletions cut 0 bases from V and 7 bases from J, with 13 bases between. This CDR3 is CAWSVPLRGNSPLHF. CDR3 coding DNA: TGTGCCTGGAGTGTACCTCTCAGGGGAAATTCACCCCTCCACTTT.

This chain links TRBV5-1 with TRBJ2-3; no reliable D call. Trimming took off 4 bases at V and 2 bases at J, with 8 bases between the two ends. The CDR3 is 13 residues long. The V gene's germline CDR1 is SGHRS and CDR2 YFSETQ. As DNA, the CDR3 is TGCGCCAGCAGCCGGTCTTACACAGATACGCAGTATTTT. Residues: CASSRSYTDTQYF.

The chain combines TRBV24-1 with TRBJ1-2, with TRBD1 identical over 9 bases. Unmatched junction bases numbered 11, after V lost 3 bases and J lost 13 bases. The CDR3 consists of 14 residues. Germline assignment: CDR1 KGHDR and CDR2 SFDVKD. CDR3 coding DNA: TGTGCCACCAGTGATGCCGGGACAGGGACTCACGGCACCTTC. It yields the protein CATSDAGTGTHGTF.

This rearrangement joins TRBV9 to TRBJ2-5, with D possibly TRBD1 on 6 matching bases. Germline assignment: CDR1 SGDLS and CDR2 YYNGEE. This CDR3 region has 14 residues. V lost 6 bases, J lost 4 bases, and 16 bases lay in between. CDR3 DNA sequence: TGTGCCAGCAATCGGCATCAGGGGAGAGAGACCCAGTACTTC. Residues: CASNRHQGRETQYF.